The 18 T cell receptor beta chains in this list originate from one sample, sequenced in a study of blood T cell repertoires in COVID-19. Sequencing used immunoSEQ multiplex PCR; TCRdb keeps in-frame clones, though not all of them. This table has 150,000 to 250,000 clones, approximately 82% appearing once. Input material: peripheral blood. These TCRs come from a human donor with acute or convalescent COVID-19. The donor label of this sample is uncertain.

V gene TRBV19 combines with J gene TRBJ1-5, with 11 nucleotides matching TRBD1. Germline V gives CDR1 LNHDA, CDR2 SQIVND (reference sequence). V was pared by 1 base and J by 5 bases, with 4 bases of the junction left unmatched. CDR3 length: 16 residues. The CDR3 region is CASSIVLGQGDQPQHF. The CDR3 DNA sequence: TGTGCCAGTAGTATAGTCCTGGGACAGGGGGATCAGCCCCAGCATTTT.

V is TRBV7-2 and J is TRBJ2-7, with TRBD2 matching 11 bases. The CDR3 length is 17 residues. Germline V CDR1 and CDR2: SGHTA, FQGNSA. Germline trimming cut 2 bases from V and 0 bases from J; bases unmatched to any gene: 6. Written as DNA, the CDR3 is TGTGCCAGCAGCTTAATTTGGGGACTAGCGGACTCCTACGAGCAGTACTTC. It is translated as CASSLIWGLADSYEQYF.

This chain uses TRBV5-1 with TRBJ1-1, with D tentatively TRBD1 (5 bases). CDR3 length: 15 residues. V was trimmed by 4 bases and J by 4 bases, leaving 17 bases between them. Germline values: CDR1 SGHRS, CDR2 YFSETQ. This CDR3 reads CASSPRKGSGTEAFF. Here the CDR3 DNA reads TGCGCCAGCAGCCCGAGGAAGGGGTCGGGCACTGAAGCTTTCTTT.

This sequence joins TRBV24-1 and TRBJ2-5, with a possible D match to TRBD1 (5 bases). Per the germline V gene, CDR1 is KGHDR and CDR2 is SFDVKD. This CDR3 has 16 amino acids. V was clipped by 3 bases and J by 3 bases, with 16 bases between them. The CDR3 sequence: CATSDGQGLGKETQYF. The CDR3 nucleotides are TGTGCCACCAGTGATGGTCAGGGTTTAGGAAAAGAGACCCAGTACTTC.

The V gene is TRBV29-1, the J gene TRBJ2-1; 7 bases fit TRBD1. The CDR3 covers 12 residues. Germline lookup yields CDR1 SQVTM and CDR2 ANQGSEA. CDR3: CSSEQGYNEQFF. The CDR3 DNA follows: TGCAGTTCCGAACAGGGGTACAATGAGCAGTTCTTC.

The CDR3 protein is CASSQDQSGSWAYTQYF. CDR3 DNA: TGTGCCAGCAGCCAAGATCAGAGCGGGAGCTGGGCATATACGCAGTATTTT. The chain uses TRBV3-1 (or the pseudogene TRBV3-2) and TRBJ2-3, with 8 bases aligning to TRBD2. CDR3 length: 17 residues. Germline trimming cut 0 bases from V and 7 bases from J; bases unmatched to any gene: 12. Germline V CDR1 and CDR2: LGHDT, YNNKEL (reference sequence).

This chain uses TRBV18 with TRBJ1-4; weak D call: TRBD1 (6 bases). Per germline, CDR1 KGHSH and CDR2 LQKENI. The CDR3 is 15 amino acids. With 2 bases removed from V and 7 bases from J, the gap between germline ends came to 14 bases. The CDR3 nucleotides read TGTGCCAGCTCACCAAGGGAGACAGGCGGTGAAAAACTGTTTTTT. Its protein product is CASSPRETGGEKLFF.

This chain connects TRBV27 to TRBJ1-3; D may be TRBD1 (6 bases). The germline V gene encodes CDR1 MNHEY and CDR2 SMNVEV (reference sequence). CDR3 length equals 14 residues. V was clipped by 2 bases and J by 4 bases, with 9 bases between them. CDR3 sequence: CASSLGGAGNTIYF. CDR3 DNA sequence: TGTGCCAGCAGTTTAGGGGGCGCAGGAAACACCATATATTTT.

This sequence joins TRBV12-3 or TRBV12-4 and TRBJ1-1; 9 bases match TRBD1. V lost 5 bases, J lost 6 bases, and 4 bases stayed unmatched. The CDR3 loop spans 13 amino acids. CDR3: CASSPTGGSEAFF. DNA for the CDR3: TGTGCCAGCAGTCCTACAGGGGGCTCTGAAGCTTTCTTT.

The chain has TRBV7-6 and TRBJ1-5, with D uncertain. The germline V and J ends were trimmed by 1 base and 2 bases, with 9 bases remaining between them. The germline gives CDR1 SGHVS, CDR2 FNYEAQ. The CDR3 sequence is 15 residues long. The CDR3 coding sequence is TGTGCCAGCAGCTTAGACGGGAGAGGCAATCAGCCCCAGCATTTT. This encodes CASSLDGRGNQPQHF.

This clone came up once. The V and J genes are TRBV9 and TRBJ2-1; 7 bases map to TRBD2. The germline V gene encodes CDR1 SGDLS and CDR2 YYNGEE. Trimming cost V 4 bases and J 3 bases; bases outside gene matches: 7. The CDR3 spans 15 residues. This CDR3 is CASSPQGGSYNEQFF. The CDR3, as DNA: TGTGCCAGCAGCCCTCAGGGCGGGAGCTACAATGAGCAGTTCTTC.

CDR3 residues: CASRFTGVYGYTF. CDR3 sequence (DNA): TGTGCCAGTAGGTTTACAGGGGTTTATGGCTACACCTTC. V gene TRBV19 combines with J gene TRBJ1-2, with 7 positions matching TRBD1. The germline V gene encodes CDR1 LNHDA and CDR2 SQIVND (reference sequence). After removal of 6 bases from V and 5 bases from J, the junction contained 6 bases not matched to a gene. The CDR3 extends over 13 amino acids.

The chain couples TRBV7-9 to TRBJ1-5, with D tentatively TRBD1 (6 bases). Trimming pared 7 bases from V and 2 bases from J, leaving 15 bases between. The CDR3 sequence is 15 residues long. Germline V lookup: CDR1 SEHNR, CDR2 FQNEAQ (reference sequence). CDR3 sequence reads: CASTEGEFGNQPQHF. The CDR3 region has the DNA TGTGCCAGCACCGAGGGGGAATTCGGCAATCAGCCCCAGCATTTT.

V gene TRBV19 combines with J gene TRBJ2-2, with D tentatively TRBD2 (5 bases). The CDR3 sequence is 15 residues long. Trimming cost V 6 bases and J 1 base, with 12 bases left between them. Per germline, CDR1 LNHDA and CDR2 SQIVND (reference sequence). CDR3 residues: CASRNRGRNTGELFF. The DNA for the CDR3 is TGTGCCAGTAGGAATCGGGGAAGGAACACCGGGGAGCTGTTTTTT.

The chain links TRBV7-2 to TRBJ2-2, with 10 bases matching TRBD2. This CDR3 comprises 16 residues. The V segment lost 1 base and the J segment 6 bases; nucleotides outside the gene matches: 5. CDR1 is SGHTA and CDR2 is FQGNSA in the germline V gene. CDR3 DNA sequence: TGTGCCAGCAGCTTAGGACGTAGCGGGAGGCCCGGGGAGCTGTTTTTT. It specifies CASSLGRSGRPGELFF.

This chain uses TRBV9 with TRBJ2-3, with TRBD2 as a possible D gene (6 bases). V was pared by 8 bases and J by 5 bases, with 15 bases between. Germline lookup yields CDR1 SGDLS and CDR2 YYNGEE. The CDR3 spans 13 residues. CDR3 nucleotide sequence: TGTGCCAGATTAGGAGGGCCGAAAGATACGCAGTATTTT. The encoded protein is CARLGGPKDTQYF.

The rearrangement uses TRBV19 and TRBJ1-3; TRBD1 matches at 7 bases. The CDR3 totals 15 residues. Germline V gives CDR1 LNHDA, CDR2 SQIVND (reference sequence). The V and J ends lost 8 bases and 0 bases, in that order; junction bases with no gene match: 7. The CDR3 sequence is CASCDRVVSGNTIYF. In nucleotides, the CDR3 is TGTGCCAGTTGTGACAGGGTCGTCTCTGGAAACACCATATATTTT.

The rearrangement links TRBV28 to TRBJ2-1, with TRBD2 identical over 13 bases. This CDR3 is 16 amino acids long. Germline V gene data show CDR1 as MDHEN and CDR2 as SYDVKM. V was clipped by 2 bases and J by 9 bases; unmatched bases: 7. The CDR3 nucleotides read TGTGCCAGCAGTTTAGGACTAGCGGGAGACTCAACTGAGCAGTTCTTC. Protein: CASSLGLAGDSTEQFF.